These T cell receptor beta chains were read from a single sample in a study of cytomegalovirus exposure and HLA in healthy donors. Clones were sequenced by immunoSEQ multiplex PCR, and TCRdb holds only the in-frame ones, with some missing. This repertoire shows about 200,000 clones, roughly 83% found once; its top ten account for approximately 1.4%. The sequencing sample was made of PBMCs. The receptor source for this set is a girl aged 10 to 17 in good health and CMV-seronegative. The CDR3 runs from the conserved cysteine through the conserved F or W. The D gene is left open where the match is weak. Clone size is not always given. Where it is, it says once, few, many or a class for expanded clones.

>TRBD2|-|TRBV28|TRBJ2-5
CASSSRLAGEKTQYF
TGTGCCAGCAGTAGTCGACTAGCGGGGGAAAAGACCCAGTACTTC
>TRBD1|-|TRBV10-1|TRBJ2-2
CASSARQGFTGELFF
TGCGCCAGCAGTGCCCGACAGGGGTTCACCGGGGAGCTGTTTTTT
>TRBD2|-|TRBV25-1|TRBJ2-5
CASSEHIAGAIQETQYF
TGTGCCAGCAGTGAACACATAGCGGGAGCGATCCAAGAGACCCAGTACTTC
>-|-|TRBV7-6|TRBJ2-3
CASSKGPGRDTITDTQYF
TGTGCCAGCAGTAAGGGCCCCGGTAGGGACACCATCACAGATACGCAGTATTTT
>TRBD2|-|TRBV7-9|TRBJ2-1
CASSLAGGLNEQFF
TGTGCCAGCAGCTTGGCGGGGGGACTTAATGAGCAGTTCTTC
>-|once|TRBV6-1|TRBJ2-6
CASSGERSGANVLTF
TGTGCCAGCAGTGGAGAGCGCTCTGGGGCCAACGTCCTGACTTTC
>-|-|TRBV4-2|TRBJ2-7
CASSQEVQGYEQYF
TGTGCCAGCAGCCAAGAGGTGCAGGGCTACGAGCAGTACTTC
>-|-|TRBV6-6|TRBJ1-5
CASSYGQGWGNQPQHF
TGTGCCAGCAGTTACGGGCAGGGGTGGGGCAATCAGCCCCAGCATTTT
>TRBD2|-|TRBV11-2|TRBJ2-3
CASSLGAGGTDTQYF
TGTGCCAGCAGCTTAGGAGCGGGAGGGACAGATACGCAGTATTTT
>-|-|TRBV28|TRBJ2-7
CAGGGGAYEQYF
TGTGCCGGGGGGGGCGGTGCCTACGAGCAGTACTTC
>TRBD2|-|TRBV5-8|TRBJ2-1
CAPPAGEEQFF
TGTGCCCCCCCAGCGGGGGAAGAGCAGTTCTTC
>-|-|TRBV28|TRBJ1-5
CASRSGRGPYSNQPQHF
TGTGCCAGCAGGTCGGGGAGGGGCCCCTATAGCAATCAGCCCCAGCATTTT
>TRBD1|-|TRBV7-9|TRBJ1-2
CASSWELDRVYGYTF
TGTGCCAGCAGCTGGGAACTGGACAGGGTCTATGGCTACACCTTC
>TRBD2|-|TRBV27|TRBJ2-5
CASSPGTSRETQYF
TGTGCCAGCAGTCCCGGGACTAGTCGGGAGACCCAGTACTTC
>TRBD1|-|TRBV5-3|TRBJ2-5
CARSQEDRATGKQETQYF
TGTGCCAGAAGTCAAGAGGACAGGGCGACTGGTAAACAAGAGACCCAGTACTTC
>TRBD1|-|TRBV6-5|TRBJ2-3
CASSYLRQGDEDTQYF
TGTGCCAGCAGTTACCTCAGACAGGGCGACGAAGATACGCAGTATTTT
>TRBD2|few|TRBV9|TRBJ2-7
CASSGGLAGGHEQYF
TGTGCCAGCAGCGGGGGACTAGCGGGGGGGCATGAGCAGTACTTC
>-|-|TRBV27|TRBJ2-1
CASSLPARDYNEQFF
TGTGCCAGCAGTCTCCCCGCCAGGGACTACAATGAGCAGTTCTTC
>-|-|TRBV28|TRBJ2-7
CASSPRPLSEQYF
TGTGCCAGCAGTCCACGCCCTCTCAGCGAGCAGTACTTC
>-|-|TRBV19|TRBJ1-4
CASSIYRTTNEKLFF
TGTGCCAGTAGTATTTACAGAACAACTAATGAAAAACTGTTTTTT
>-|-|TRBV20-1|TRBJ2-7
CSASFAYEQYF
TGCAGTGCCTCTTTCGCCTACGAGCAGTACTTC
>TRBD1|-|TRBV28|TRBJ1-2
CASSPRHRGQLDYGYTF
TGTGCCAGCAGTCCACGACACAGGGGGCAGCTCGACTATGGCTACACCTTC
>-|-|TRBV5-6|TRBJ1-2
CASSLRAGVYGYTF
TGTGCCAGCAGCTTGAGGGCAGGGGTGTATGGCTACACCTTC
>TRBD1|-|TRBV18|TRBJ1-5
CASSEDRGGQPQHF
TGTGCCAGCTCAGAAGACAGGGGAGGACAGCCCCAGCATTTT
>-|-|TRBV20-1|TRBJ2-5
CSAGSQETQYF
TGCAGTGCAGGGAGCCAAGAGACCCAGTACTTC
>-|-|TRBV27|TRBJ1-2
CASSLRFRQGLYGYTF
TGTGCCAGCAGTTTAAGGTTTCGGCAGGGGTTATATGGCTACACCTTC
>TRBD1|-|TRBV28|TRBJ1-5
CASSYGQDNQPQHF
TGTGCCAGCAGTTATGGACAGGATAATCAGCCCCAGCATTTT
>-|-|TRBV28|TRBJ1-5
CASSLSSTGNQPQHF
TGTGCCAGCAGTTTATCTTCAACGGGCAATCAGCCCCAGCATTTT
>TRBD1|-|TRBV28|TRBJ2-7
CASSSIDRDRDYEQYF
TGTGCCAGCAGTTCAATAGACCGGGACAGGGACTACGAGCAGTACTTC
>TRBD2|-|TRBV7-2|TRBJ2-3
CASSSRTSGVSQYF
TGTGCCAGCAGCTCTAGGACTAGCGGGGTTTCGCAGTATTTT
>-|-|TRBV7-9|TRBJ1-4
CASSFGRVREKLFF
TGTGCCAGCAGCTTTGGGCGGGTTCGGGAAAAACTGTTTTTT
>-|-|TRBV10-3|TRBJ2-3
CAIRISNGDTQYF
TGTGCCATCAGGATCTCGAACGGGGATACGCAGTATTTT
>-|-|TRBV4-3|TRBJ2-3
CASSQEVRSRTDTQYF
TGCGCCAGCAGCCAAGAAGTCAGGTCACGCACAGATACGCAGTATTTT
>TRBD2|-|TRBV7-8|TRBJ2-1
CASSIYGPGGGGYNEQFF
TGTGCCAGCAGCATCTACGGACCAGGCGGGGGGGGGTACAATGAGCAGTTCTTC
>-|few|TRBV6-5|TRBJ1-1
CASSYLEATEAFF
TGTGCCAGCAGTTACCTCGAGGCCACTGAAGCTTTCTTT
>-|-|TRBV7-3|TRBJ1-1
CASARSSARNTEAFF
TGTGCCAGCGCCCGCTCATCCGCCAGAAACACTGAAGCTTTCTTT
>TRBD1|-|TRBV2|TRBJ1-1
CAARGRDTEAFF
TGTGCCGCCAGGGGGCGGGACACTGAAGCTTTCTTT
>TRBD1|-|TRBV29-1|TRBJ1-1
CSVWLGTGTGGEAFF
TGCAGCGTTTGGCTTGGGACAGGGACGGGGGGTGAAGCTTTCTTT
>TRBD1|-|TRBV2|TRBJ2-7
CASSDRTGTYEQYF
TGTGCCAGCAGTGACAGGACAGGGACCTACGAGCAGTACTTC
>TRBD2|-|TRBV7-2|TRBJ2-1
CASSLDSGIYNEQFF
TGTGCCAGCAGCTTAGATAGCGGGATCTACAATGAGCAGTTCTTC
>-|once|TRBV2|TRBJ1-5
CASSELTGYSNQPQHF
TGTGCCAGCAGTGAGTTGACAGGTTATAGCAATCAGCCCCAGCATTTT
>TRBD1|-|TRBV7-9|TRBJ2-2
CASSLDRGLTGELFF
TGTGCCAGCAGCTTAGACAGGGGGCTCACCGGGGAGCTGTTTTTT
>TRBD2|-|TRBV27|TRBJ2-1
CASTFLERGLAGATYNEQFF
TGTGCCAGCACGTTCCTTGAGAGGGGACTAGCGGGAGCGACCTACAATGAGCAGTTCTTC
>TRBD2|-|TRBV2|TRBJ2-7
CATWGGSSYEQYF
TGTGCCACATGGGGGGGGAGCTCCTACGAGCAGTACTTC
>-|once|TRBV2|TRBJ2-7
CASRAGRGSYEQYF
TGTGCCAGCAGAGCCGGCAGGGGTTCCTACGAGCAGTACTTC
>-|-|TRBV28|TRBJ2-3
CASRSAGEDTQYF
TGTGCCAGCAGGTCGGCAGGGGAGGATACGCAGTATTTT
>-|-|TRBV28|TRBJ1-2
CASSLRGLPYGYTF
TGTGCCAGCAGTTTACGAGGGCTCCCCTATGGCTACACCTTC
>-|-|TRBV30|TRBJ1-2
CAWSGQGRANYGYTF
TGTGCCTGGAGTGGGCAGGGGCGTGCTAACTATGGCTACACCTTC
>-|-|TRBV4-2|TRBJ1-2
CASSQEAGGKFYGYTF
TGTGCCAGCAGCCAAGAGGCCGGGGGAAAATTCTATGGCTACACCTTC
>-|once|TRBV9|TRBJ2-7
CASSASQVSPSGEQYF
TGTGCCAGCAGCGCGTCCCAGGTCTCGCCCTCGGGGGAGCAGTACTTC
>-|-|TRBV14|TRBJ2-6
CASSQEKGLFSGANVLTF
TGTGCCAGCAGCCAAGAAAAGGGGCTATTCTCTGGGGCCAACGTCCTGACTTTC
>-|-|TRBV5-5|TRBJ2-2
CASSLVPGENTGELFF
TGTGCCAGCAGCTTGGTGCCAGGGGAGAACACCGGGGAGCTGTTTTTT
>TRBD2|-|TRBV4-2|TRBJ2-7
CASSQELAGGEQYF
TGTGCCAGCAGCCAAGAACTAGCGGGAGGCGAGCAGTACTTC
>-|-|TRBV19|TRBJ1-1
CASTSSRGERRTEAFF
TGTGCCAGTACCTCATCCAGGGGAGAGAGGCGCACTGAAGCTTTCTTT
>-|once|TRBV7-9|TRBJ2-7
CASSRGREQYF
TGTGCCAGCAGCCGCGGCCGCGAGCAGTACTTC